Listed below are T cell receptor beta chains from one sample, sequenced in a study of cytomegalovirus exposure and HLA in healthy donors. Method: immunoSEQ multiplex PCR; TCRdb's copy keeps in-frame clones and lacks some. The repertoire table contains 100,000 to 150,000 clones. Sequences were obtained from PBMCs. The receptor set was obtained from a man younger than 30 in good health and CMV-seronegative. Each CDR3 is given with its conserved first and last residue.

v_call,cdr3_aa
TRBV18,CASSPKPLRDRDMNTEAFF
TRBV14,CASSQAGHSYTDTQYF
TRBV28,CASSFSGGSYSGANVLTF
TRBV28,CASSFTRVYHTEAFF
TRBV7-9,CASSLAGLSEAFF
TRBV7-9,CASSLRATSNTEAFF
TRBV16,CASSNTGLNTEAFF
TRBV27,CASSHRQGPSKNTEAFF
TRBV6-1,CASSPPYREPQPQHF
TRBV4-3,CASSQSQGVLNEKLFF
TRBV7-2,CASSLEGRGYGYTF
TRBV7-8,CASSARVSLGGTQYF
TRBV7-2,CASRVGGDEKLFF
TRBV7-6,CASSQGQYQETQYF
TRBV28,CASRFFGRTVSNTEAFF